This TCR beta chain comes out of a study of blood T cell repertoires in COVID-19. Study overall: From T cells, B-cell-depleted T cells, or PBMCs came the material, which was cDNA or gDNA.

In the original workflow: Reference gene primer amplification in the assay estimated nucleated cell counts. Sequencing used immunoSEQ multiplex PCR; TCRdb keeps in-frame clones, though not all of them. That table is the source of V, J and clone size, and D and trimming were worked out from the DNA. The sample holds around 200,000 clones, approximately 85% seen once. The CDR3 sequence is 14 residues long. Trimming stripped 4 bases from V and 0 bases from J, with 7 bases between. The V gene's germline CDR1 is MNHNY and CDR2 SVGAGI (reference sequence). This receptor was taken from an elderly woman with acute or convalescent COVID-19. The rearrangement links TRBV6-6 to TRBJ1-5; possible D gene TRBD1, 6 bases. What was sequenced was peripheral blood. CDR3 sequence reads: CASSWTVSNQPQHF. As DNA, the CDR3 is TGTGCCAGCAGTTGGACAGTTAGCAATCAGCCCCAGCATTTT.